This T cell receptor beta chain was identified during a study of patients and donors after allogeneic stem cell transplantation. The CDR3 is 15 residues long. The V gene's germline CDR1 is GTSNPN and CDR2 SVGIG (reference sequence). V shed 3 bases, J shed 4 bases, and the junction held 9 bases outside the gene matches. One entry per CDR3 protein results from TCRdb running MiXCR on the RT-PCR reads. Of about 960,000 distinct CDR3 sequences in the sample, roughly 18% were seen once. The chain joins TRBV30 to TRBJ1-5, with 7 bases fitting TRBD1. Input material: blood, either unsorted or a sorted T cell fraction (not recorded which). This sequence was found in a human donor who was either an allogeneic HSCT recipient or a stem cell or donor lymphocyte infusion donor (not recorded which). It is not recorded whose cells these are; they may come from a transplant donor. CDR3 region: CAWSTGAARNQPQHF. The CDR3, as DNA: TGTGCCTGGAGCACAGGGGCTGCTCGAAATCAGCCCCAGCATTTT.